This T cell receptor (beta chain) was sequenced in a study of blood T cell repertoires in COVID-19. Across the whole study: Acute-phase and convalescent COVID-19 samples originated in the United States, Italy and Spain. PBMCs, B-cell-depleted T cells, or T cells provided the cDNA or gDNA that made up the material.

J lost 1 base, V lost 3 bases, and 6 bases had no gene match. Germline V gene lookup returns CDR1 ENHRY and CDR2 SYGVKD. CDR3 length: 17 amino acids. Original processing methods: Counts of nucleated cells, estimated from reference gene primer amplification, were obtained. The repertoire was sequenced with immunoSEQ multiplex PCR; TCRdb's copy has only in-frame clones and lacks some. The V and J calls and clone size were taken over from that table, and D and trimming were inferred from the DNA. The sample has roughly 60,000 clones, 65% to 90% seen once. The source material was peripheral blood. This TCR derives from a woman aged 55-75 years with acute or convalescent COVID-19. V gene TRBV10-3 combines with J gene TRBJ2-4; 10 bases agree with TRBD1. The CDR3 is CAISDPDRGYAKNIQYF. The CDR3 nucleotides read TGTGCCATCAGTGACCCGGACAGGGGGTATGCCAAAAACATTCAGTACTTC.